The 8 T cell receptor beta chains given below trace back to one sample, sequenced in a study of CD8 T cells in ankylosing spondylitis. Study outcomes and limitations: Ankylosing spondylitis blood appeared to be characterized by a TCR beta motif of fewer than ten highly homologous variants.

TCRdb analysed the 5' RACE reads with MiXCR anew, one entry per CDR3 protein. The sample has hundreds of thousands of distinct CDR3 sequences, roughly 25% seen once. For these receptors, no antigen is known. The sequencing sample was made of blood, either unsorted or a sorted T cell fraction (not recorded which). The receptors derive from a male donor with ankylosing spondylitis.

V usage is TRBV20-1 and J usage is TRBJ2-3; D call uncertain. Trimming removed 6 bases at V and 1 base at J, with 14 bases between. The CDR3 runs 14 residues. CDR1 is DFQATT, CDR2 SNEGSKA, per germline (reference sequence). In DNA, the CDR3 is TGCAGTGCCCCCCCACTGGCGCGCACAGATACGCAGTATTTT. This translates into CSAPPLARTDTQYF.

This clonotype was counted a few times. The chain has TRBV5-4 and TRBJ1-4; 10 nucleotides agree with TRBD1. The ends lost 3 bases at V and 6 bases at J; junction bases unmatched: 5. The CDR3 sequence is 15 residues long. Germline-derived CDR1 and CDR2 are SGHNT and YYREEE (reference sequence). CDR3 loop: CASSSPGTGDEKLFF. The CDR3 DNA follows: TGTGCCAGCAGCTCCCCCGGGACAGGGGATGAAAAACTGTTTTTT.

The chain links TRBV20-1 to TRBJ1-2, with 10 bases that match TRBD1. Germline V gene data show CDR1 as DFQATT and CDR2 as SNEGSKA (reference sequence). CDR3 length: 17 residues. V dropped 1 base and J dropped 0; count of bases not matched to a gene: 8. The CDR3 bases are TGCAGTGCTAGAGTCCGGGACAGGGGCCCTGCTAACTATGGCTACACCTTC. It translates to CSARVRDRGPANYGYTF.

Only a few counts were recorded for this clonotype. The rearrangement uses TRBV5-1 and TRBJ2-1; the match to TRBD2 covers 13 bases. The CDR3 consists of 16 residues. The ends lost 4 bases at V and 8 bases at J; junction bases unmatched: 9. The germline V gene has CDR1 SGHRS and CDR2 YFSETQ. Here the CDR3 reads CASSDLLAGGRDEQFF. CDR3 nucleotides: TGCGCCAGCAGCGATTTACTAGCGGGAGGGAGGGATGAGCAGTTCTTC.

J is TRBJ2-1 and V is TRBV2; D unresolved. Trimming cost V 5 bases and J 5 bases, with 7 bases left between them. Germline assignment: CDR1 SNHLY and CDR2 FYNNEI. The CDR3 sequence is 12 residues long. CDR3 nucleotides: TGTGCCAGCAGTTACCAAGACAATGAGCAGTTCTTC. This codes for CASSYQDNEQFF.

V gene TRBV14 combines with J gene TRBJ1-2; D gene unclear. V was cut by 1 base and J by 0 bases, with 6 bases left in between. The CDR3 runs 14 residues. CDR1 SGHDN and CDR2 FVKESK come from the germline V gene. The CDR3 coding sequence is TGTGCCAGCAGCCAAGTTGGTACTAACTATGGCTACACCTTC. Its protein is CASSQVGTNYGYTF.

V is TRBV12-5 and J is TRBJ1-1, with 9 bases aligning to TRBD1. This CDR3 is built from 13 residues. V was pared by 5 bases and J by 5 bases, with 3 bases of the junction left unmatched. Germline assignment: CDR1 LGHNT and CDR2 FRNRAP. CDR3 bases: TGTGCTAGTGGTGAGACAGGGGGGACTGAAGCTTTCTTT. It codes for CASGETGGTEAFF.

The chain couples TRBV29-1 to TRBJ2-3; the match to TRBD2 covers 10 bases. The germline CDR1 and CDR2 sequences are SQVTM and ANQGSEA. Trimming took 5 bases from V and 11 from J; bases not matched to a gene: 13. This CDR3 has 14 amino acids. CDR3 loop: CSVKSGLADLRQYF. The CDR3 DNA sequence: TGCAGCGTTAAGTCCGGACTAGCGGACTTGAGGCAGTATTTT.